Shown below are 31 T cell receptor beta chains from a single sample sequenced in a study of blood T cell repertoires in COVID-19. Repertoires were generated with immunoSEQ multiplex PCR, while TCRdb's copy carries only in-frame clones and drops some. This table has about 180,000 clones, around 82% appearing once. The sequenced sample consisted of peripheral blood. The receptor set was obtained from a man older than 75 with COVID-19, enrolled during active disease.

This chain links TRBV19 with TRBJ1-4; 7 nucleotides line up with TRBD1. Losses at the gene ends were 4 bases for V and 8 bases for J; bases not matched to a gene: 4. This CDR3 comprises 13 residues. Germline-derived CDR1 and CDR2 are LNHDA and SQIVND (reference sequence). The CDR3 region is CASSRGGREKLFF. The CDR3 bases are TGTGCCAGTAGTAGAGGGGGCCGAGAAAAACTGTTTTTT.

DNA of the CDR3: TGTGCCAGCAGTGAATTCGGCCAGGGGTGGGGGTTAACCTACGAGCAGTACTTC. Encoded protein: CASSEFGQGWGLTYEQYF. V usage is TRBV6-1 and J usage is TRBJ2-7, with a possible D match to TRBD1 (6 bases). The CDR3 extends over 18 amino acids. Trimming removed 2 bases from V and 2 bases from J, with 22 bases in between. Germline CDR1 is MNHNS and CDR2 is SASEGT.

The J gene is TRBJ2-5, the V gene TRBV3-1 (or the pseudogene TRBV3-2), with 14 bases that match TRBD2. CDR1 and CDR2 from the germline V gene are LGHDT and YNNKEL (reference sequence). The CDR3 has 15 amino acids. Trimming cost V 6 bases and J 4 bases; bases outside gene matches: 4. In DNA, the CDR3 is TGTGCCAGCAGACACGGACTAGCGGGGGGAGAGACCCAGTACTTC. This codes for CASRHGLAGGETQYF.

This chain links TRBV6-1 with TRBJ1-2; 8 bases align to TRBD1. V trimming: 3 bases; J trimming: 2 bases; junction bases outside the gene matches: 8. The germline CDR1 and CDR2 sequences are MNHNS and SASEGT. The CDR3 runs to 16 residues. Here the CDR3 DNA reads TGTGCCAGCAGTGACTTGGGACAGGTCACAAACTATGGCTACACCTTC. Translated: CASSDLGQVTNYGYTF.

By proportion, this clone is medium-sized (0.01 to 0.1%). The CDR3 nucleotides are TGTGCCAGCAGCGTAGGTGGTCAGGCAGAAGAGACCCAGTACTTC. This gives the protein CASSVGGQAEETQYF. V gene TRBV9 combines with J gene TRBJ2-5, with unresolved D. Germline V gives CDR1 SGDLS, CDR2 YYNGEE. V dropped 0 bases and J dropped 3 bases, with 12 bases sitting between them. The CDR3 covers 15 residues.

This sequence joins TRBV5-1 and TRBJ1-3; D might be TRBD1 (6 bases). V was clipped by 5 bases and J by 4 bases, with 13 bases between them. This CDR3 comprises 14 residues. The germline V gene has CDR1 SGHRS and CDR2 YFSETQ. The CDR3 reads CASRPTGRGNTIYF. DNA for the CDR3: TGCGCCAGCAGGCCTACAGGGCGCGGAAACACCATATATTTT.

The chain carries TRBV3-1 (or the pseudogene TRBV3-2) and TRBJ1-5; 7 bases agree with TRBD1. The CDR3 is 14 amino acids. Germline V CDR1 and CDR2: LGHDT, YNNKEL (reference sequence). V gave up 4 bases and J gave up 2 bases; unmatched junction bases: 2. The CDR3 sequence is CASSPGTGNQPQHF. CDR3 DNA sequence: TGTGCCAGCAGCCCGGGGACAGGCAATCAGCCCCAGCATTTT.

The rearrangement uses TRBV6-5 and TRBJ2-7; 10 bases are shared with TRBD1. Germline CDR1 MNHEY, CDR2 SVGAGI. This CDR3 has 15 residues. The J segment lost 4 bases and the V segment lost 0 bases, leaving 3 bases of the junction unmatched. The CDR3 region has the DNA TGTGCCAGCAGTTACTCTCCGGGACAGGGGTACGAGCAGTACTTC. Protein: CASSYSPGQGYEQYF.

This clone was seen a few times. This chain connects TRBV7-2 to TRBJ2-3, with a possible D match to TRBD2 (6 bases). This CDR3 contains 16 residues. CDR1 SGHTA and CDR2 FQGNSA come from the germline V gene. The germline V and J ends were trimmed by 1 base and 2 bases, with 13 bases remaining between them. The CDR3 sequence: CASSLVSGVSTDTQYF. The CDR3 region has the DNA TGTGCCAGCAGCTTAGTATCGGGGGTGTCCACAGATACGCAGTATTTT.

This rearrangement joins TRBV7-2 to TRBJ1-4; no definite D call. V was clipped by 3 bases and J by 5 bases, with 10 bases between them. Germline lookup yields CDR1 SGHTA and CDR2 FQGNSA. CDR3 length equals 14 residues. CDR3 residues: CASSLGRQNEKLFF. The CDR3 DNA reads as TGTGCCAGCAGCTTGGGCCGGCAGAATGAAAAACTGTTTTTT.

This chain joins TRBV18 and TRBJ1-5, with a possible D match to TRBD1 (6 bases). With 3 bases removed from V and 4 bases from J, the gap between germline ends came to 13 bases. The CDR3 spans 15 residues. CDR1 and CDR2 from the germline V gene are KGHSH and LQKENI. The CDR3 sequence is CASSPTGTSNQPQHF. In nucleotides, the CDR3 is TGTGCCAGCTCACCTACCGGGACATCTAATCAGCCCCAGCATTTT.

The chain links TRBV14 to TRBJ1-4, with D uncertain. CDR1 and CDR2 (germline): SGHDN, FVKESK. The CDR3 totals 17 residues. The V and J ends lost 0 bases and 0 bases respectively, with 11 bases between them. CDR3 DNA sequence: TGTGCCAGCAGCCAAGATCACAGCACCCCAACTAATGAAAAACTGTTTTTT. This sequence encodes CASSQDHSTPTNEKLFF.

The CDR3 loop reads CASSQASGSNYGYTF. In DNA form, the CDR3 reads TGTGCCAGCAGCCAAGCCTCGGGAAGTAACTATGGCTACACCTTC. This chain connects TRBV9 to TRBJ1-2; D unclear. V lost 4 bases and J 1 base, leaving 14 bases between the germline ends. The germline gives CDR1 SGDLS, CDR2 YYNGEE. CDR3 length: 15 residues.

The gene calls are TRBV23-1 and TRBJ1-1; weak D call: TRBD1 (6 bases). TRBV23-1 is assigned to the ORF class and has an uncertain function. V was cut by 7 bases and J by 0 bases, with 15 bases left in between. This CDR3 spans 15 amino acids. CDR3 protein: CASKRTAPLNTEAFF. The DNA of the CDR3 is TGCGCCAGCAAACGGACAGCTCCCTTGAACACTGAAGCTTTCTTT.

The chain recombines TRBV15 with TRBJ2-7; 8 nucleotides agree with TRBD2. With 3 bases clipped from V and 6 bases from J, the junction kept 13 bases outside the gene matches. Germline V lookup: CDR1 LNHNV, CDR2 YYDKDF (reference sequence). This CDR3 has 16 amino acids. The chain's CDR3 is CATSRGISGAALEQYF. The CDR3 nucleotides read TGTGCCACCAGCAGGGGGATTAGCGGGGCCGCCCTCGAGCAGTACTTC. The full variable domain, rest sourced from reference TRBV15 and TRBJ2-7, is DAMVIQNPRYQVTQFGKPVTLSCSQTLNHNVMYWYQQKSSQAPKLLFHYYDKDFNNEADTPDNFQSRRPNTSFCFLDIRSPGLGDTAMYLCATSRGISGAALEQYFGPGTRLTVT.

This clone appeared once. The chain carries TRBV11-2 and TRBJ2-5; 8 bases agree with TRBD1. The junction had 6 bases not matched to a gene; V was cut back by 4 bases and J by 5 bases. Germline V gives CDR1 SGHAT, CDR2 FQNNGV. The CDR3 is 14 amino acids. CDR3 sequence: CASSSGQGSETQYF. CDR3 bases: TGTGCCAGCAGCTCCGGACAGGGATCTGAGACCCAGTACTTC.

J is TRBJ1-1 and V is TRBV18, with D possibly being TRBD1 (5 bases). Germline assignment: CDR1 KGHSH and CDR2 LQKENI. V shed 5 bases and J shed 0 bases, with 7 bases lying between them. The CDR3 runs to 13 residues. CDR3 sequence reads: CASSETVNTEAFF. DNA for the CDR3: TGTGCCAGCTCAGAGACAGTGAACACTGAAGCTTTCTTT.

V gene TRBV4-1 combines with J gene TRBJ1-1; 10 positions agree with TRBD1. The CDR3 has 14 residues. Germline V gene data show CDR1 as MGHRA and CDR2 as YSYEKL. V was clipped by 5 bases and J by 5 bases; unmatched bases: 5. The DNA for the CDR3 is TGCGCCAGCAGCTATGGACAGGGGGGGACTGAAGCTTTCTTT. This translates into CASSYGQGGTEAFF.

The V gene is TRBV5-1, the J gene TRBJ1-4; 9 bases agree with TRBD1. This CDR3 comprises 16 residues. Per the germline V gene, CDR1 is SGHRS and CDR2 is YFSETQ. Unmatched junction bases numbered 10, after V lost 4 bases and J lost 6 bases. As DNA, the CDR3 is TGCGCCAGCAGCATGTTGGACAGGGGAGATGATGAAAAACTGTTTTTT. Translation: CASSMLDRGDDEKLFF. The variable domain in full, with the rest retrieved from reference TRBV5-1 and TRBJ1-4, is KAGVTQTPRYLIKTRGQQVTLSCSPISGHRSVSWYQQTPGQGLQFLFEYFSETQRNKGNFPGRFSGRQFSNSRSEMNVSTLELGDSALYLCASSMLDRGDDEKLFFGSGTQLSVL.

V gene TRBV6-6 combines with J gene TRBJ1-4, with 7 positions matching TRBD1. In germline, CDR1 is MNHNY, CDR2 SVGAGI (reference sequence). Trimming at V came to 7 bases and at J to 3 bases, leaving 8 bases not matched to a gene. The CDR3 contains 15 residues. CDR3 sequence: CASIQPGQPNEKLFF. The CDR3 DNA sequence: TGTGCCAGCATTCAACCGGGACAGCCTAATGAAAAACTGTTTTTT.

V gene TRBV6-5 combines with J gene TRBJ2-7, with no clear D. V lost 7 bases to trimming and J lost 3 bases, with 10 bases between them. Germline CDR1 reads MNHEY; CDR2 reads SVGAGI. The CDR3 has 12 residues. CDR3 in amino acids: CASNHPGYEQYF. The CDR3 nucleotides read TGTGCCAGCAACCACCCCGGCTACGAGCAGTACTTC.

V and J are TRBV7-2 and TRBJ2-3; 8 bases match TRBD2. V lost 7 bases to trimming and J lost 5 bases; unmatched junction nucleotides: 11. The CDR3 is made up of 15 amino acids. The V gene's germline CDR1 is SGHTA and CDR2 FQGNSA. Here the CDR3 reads CASTLARGGRDTQYF. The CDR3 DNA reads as TGTGCCAGCACCCTTGCCCGGGGGGGCCGAGATACGCAGTATTTT.

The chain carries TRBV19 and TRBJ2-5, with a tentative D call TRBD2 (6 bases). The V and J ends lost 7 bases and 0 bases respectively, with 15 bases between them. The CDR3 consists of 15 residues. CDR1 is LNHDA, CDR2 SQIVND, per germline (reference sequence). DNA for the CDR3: TGTGCCAGTACCCCGGGACTCCGGTACCAAGAGACCCAGTACTTC. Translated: CASTPGLRYQETQYF.

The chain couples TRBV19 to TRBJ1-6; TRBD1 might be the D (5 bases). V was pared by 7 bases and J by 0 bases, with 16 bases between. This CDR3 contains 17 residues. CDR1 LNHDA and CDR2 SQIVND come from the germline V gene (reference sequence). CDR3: CASTVRGASSYNSPLHF. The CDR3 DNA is TGTGCCAGTACCGTCCGCGGGGCAAGCTCCTATAATTCACCCCTCCACTTT.

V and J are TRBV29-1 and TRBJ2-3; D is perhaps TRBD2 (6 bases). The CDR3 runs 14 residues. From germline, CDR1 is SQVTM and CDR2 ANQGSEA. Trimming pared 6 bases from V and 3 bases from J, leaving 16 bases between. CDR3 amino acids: CSVSTVADTDTQYF. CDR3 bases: TGCAGCGTCTCGACCGTAGCGGATACAGATACGCAGTATTTT.

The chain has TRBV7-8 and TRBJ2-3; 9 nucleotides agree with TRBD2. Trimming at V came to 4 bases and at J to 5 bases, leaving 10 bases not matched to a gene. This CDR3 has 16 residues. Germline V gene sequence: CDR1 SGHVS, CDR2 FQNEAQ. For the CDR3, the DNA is TGTGCCAGCAGCTACCTTCGCGGGGGGGCCGTAGATACGCAGTATTTT. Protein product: CASSYLRGGAVDTQYF. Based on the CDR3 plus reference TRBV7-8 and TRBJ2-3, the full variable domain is GAGVSQSPRYKVAKRGQDVALRCDPISGHVSLFWYQQALGQGPEFLTYFQNEAQLDKSGLPSDRFFAERPEGSVSTLKIQRTQQEDSAVYLCASSYLRGGAVDTQYFGPGTRLTVL.

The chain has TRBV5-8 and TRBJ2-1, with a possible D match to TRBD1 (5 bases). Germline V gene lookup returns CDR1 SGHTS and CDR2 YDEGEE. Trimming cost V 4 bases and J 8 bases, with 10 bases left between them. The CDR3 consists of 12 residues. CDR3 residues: CASSPRVDEQFF. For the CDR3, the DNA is TGTGCCAGCAGCCCCAGGGTTGATGAGCAGTTCTTC.

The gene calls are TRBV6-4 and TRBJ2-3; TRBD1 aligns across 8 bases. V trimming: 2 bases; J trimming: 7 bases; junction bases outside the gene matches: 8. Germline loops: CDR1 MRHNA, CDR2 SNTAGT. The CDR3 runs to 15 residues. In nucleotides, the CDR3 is TGTGCCAGCAGTGACGCGGCAGGGGGCGCATATACGCAGTATTTT. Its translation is CASSDAAGGAYTQYF.

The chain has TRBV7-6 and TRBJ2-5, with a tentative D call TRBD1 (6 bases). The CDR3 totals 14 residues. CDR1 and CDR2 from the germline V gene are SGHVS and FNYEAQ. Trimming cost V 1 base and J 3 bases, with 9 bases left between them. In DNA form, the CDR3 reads TGTGCCAGCAGCTTAGGTGGGGGCAAAGAGACCCAGTACTTC. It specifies CASSLGGGKETQYF.

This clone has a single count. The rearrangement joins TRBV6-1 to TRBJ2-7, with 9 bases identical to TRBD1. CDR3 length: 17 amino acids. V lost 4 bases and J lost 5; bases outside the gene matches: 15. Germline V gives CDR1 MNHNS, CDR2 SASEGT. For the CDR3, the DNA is TGTGCCAGCAGTGCCTCACCGGGACAGGGTAATCGGGACGAGCAGTACTTC. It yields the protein CASSASPGQGNRDEQYF.

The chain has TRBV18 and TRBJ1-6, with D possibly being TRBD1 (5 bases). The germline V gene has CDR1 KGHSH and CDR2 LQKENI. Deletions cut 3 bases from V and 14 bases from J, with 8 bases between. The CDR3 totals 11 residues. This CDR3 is CASSPGGTLHF. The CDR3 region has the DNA TGTGCCAGCTCACCCGGGGGAACCCTCCACTTT.